Each of the 10 T cell receptor beta chains below was sequenced from the same sample in a study of metastatic and nonmetastatic thyroid tumors. From the PCR reads, TCRdb re-called clones with MiXCR. Among some 20,000 clones, roughly 15% were seen once, and the ten largest hold around 20%. Thyroid surgery was preceded by no treatment in any patient. Sequencing input: blood. The receptors stem from a male donor with papillary thyroid cancer or a benign thyroid nodule (not recorded which). Some clones in this sample may be carry-over from other donors' samples.

For this clone: This sequence may be a read error, since a much larger clone differs from it by one base. Other nucleotide sequences from this sample produce the same CDR3. The chain has TRBV5-1 and TRBJ2-5, with D possibly called TRBD1 or TRBD2 (5 bases each). This CDR3 contains 13 residues. Germline assignment: CDR1 SGHRS and CDR2 YFSETQ. The CDR3 coding sequence is TGCGCCAGCAGCCCTGAGGGGCGAGAGACACAGTACTTC. It specifies CASSPEGRETQYF.

To note about this clone: Possible read error: a much larger clone is one base away. The V gene is TRBV2, the J gene TRBJ1-4; maybe TRBD1 (6 bases). This CDR3 contains 14 residues. V was shortened by 11 bases and J by 3 bases, with 16 bases between the two germline ends. Germline CDR1 and CDR2: SNHLY and FYNNEI. The CDR3 protein is CAAGRGPPNEKLFF. CDR3 in DNA: TGTGCCGCCGGACGGGGGCCTCCTAATGAAAAACTGTTTTTT.

The sample holds many counts of this clone. The gene calls are TRBV2 and TRBJ2-7; 11 positions match TRBD2. CDR1 is SNHLY and CDR2 is FYNNEI in the germline V gene. The CDR3 is 16 amino acids. V was clipped by 6 bases and J by 6 bases; unmatched bases: 13. The CDR3: CASRGLVTSGSSEQYF. The CDR3 DNA sequence: TGTGCCAGCAGGGGGCTAGTTACTAGCGGGAGCTCCGAGCAGTACTTC.

This clone showed up many times. The chain carries TRBV7-9 and TRBJ2-5, with D maybe TRBD1 (5 bases). Germline V gene lookup returns CDR1 SEHNR and CDR2 FQNEAQ (reference sequence). The CDR3 has 12 residues. V was cut by 7 bases and J by 2 bases, with 8 bases left in between. CDR3 sequence (DNA): TGTGCCAGCACGACAGCACAAGAGACCCAGTACTTC. Its protein product is CASTTAQETQYF. Variable domain in full (rest from reference TRBV7-9 and TRBJ2-5): DTGVSQNPRHKITKRGQNVTFRCDPISEHNRLYWYRQTLGQGPEFLTYFQNEAQLEKSRLLSDRFSAERPKGSFSTLEIQRTEQGDSAMYLCASTTAQETQYFGPGTRLLVL.

This clone was observed at least ten times. The V call is TRBV3-1, the J call TRBJ1-1, with TRBD1 matching over 7 bases. CDR1 and CDR2 (germline): LGHDT, YNNKEL (reference sequence). Trimming took 2 bases from V and 6 from J; bases not matched to a gene: 9. The CDR3 is made up of 15 amino acids. In DNA form, the CDR3 reads TGTGCCAGCAGCCAAACGACAGGGTTTAACGCTGAAGCTTTCTTT. It yields the protein CASSQTTGFNAEAFF.

In this sample, this clone turned up many times. The rearrangement uses TRBV30 and TRBJ2-5; D might be TRBD2 (6 bases). V was cut by 3 bases and J by 4 bases, with 15 bases left in between. Germline assignment: CDR1 GTSNPN and CDR2 SVGIG (reference sequence). The CDR3 consists of 14 residues. The CDR3 is CAWSVRDSRETQYF. CDR3 bases: TGTGCCTGGAGCGTGCGGGATTCACGAGAGACCCAGTACTTC.

The CDR3 reads CASSLSSGNYGYTF. Here the CDR3 DNA reads TGTGCCAGCAGCTTGAGTTCGGGGAACTATGGCTACACCTTC. The chain combines TRBV5-6 with TRBJ1-2; no reliable D call. The CDR3 runs 14 residues. From germline, CDR1 is SGHDT and CDR2 YYEEEE. The V end was cut by 1 base, the J end by 2 bases, with 9 bases between.

This clone was observed at least ten times. The chain couples TRBV4-1 to TRBJ1-6, with a possible D match to TRBD1 (6 bases). The CDR3 contains 15 residues. Trimming stripped 2 bases from V and 7 bases from J, with 12 bases between. CDR1 and CDR2 from the germline V gene are MGHRA and YSYEKL. CDR3 sequence reads: CASSQQQGGNSPLHF. The CDR3 DNA reads as TGCGCCAGCAGCCAACAACAGGGAGGAAATTCACCCCTCCACTTT.

This clone has a count of ten or more. The rearrangement uses TRBV5-4 and TRBJ2-5; tentative D call: TRBD1 (7 bases). V was shortened by 0 bases and J by 3 bases, with 12 bases between the two germline ends. This CDR3 contains 15 residues. Germline V gene lookup returns CDR1 SGHNT and CDR2 YYREEE (reference sequence). The CDR3 protein is CASSLASRGEETQYF. CDR3 DNA sequence: TGTGCCAGCAGCTTGGCTTCCAGGGGGGAAGAGACCCAGTACTTC.

Within the sample, this clone is medium-sized. The chain is built from TRBV6-2 or TRBV6-3 and TRBJ2-7, with D possibly TRBD2 on 5 matching bases. CDR3 length: 12 residues. V lost 6 bases and J 2 bases, leaving 8 bases between the germline ends. The V gene's germline CDR1 is MNHEY and CDR2 SVGEGT. The CDR3 region is CASRSGTYEQYF. The CDR3 region has the DNA TGTGCCAGCAGGTCGGGGACCTACGAGCAGTACTTC.